A single sample is the source of the 3 T cell receptor beta chains below, sequenced in a study of blood T cell repertoires in COVID-19. Only in-frame clones appear in the TCRdb table, and some are missing; sequencing was by immunoSEQ multiplex PCR. The data show fewer than 70,000 clones, 80% to 90% seen once. Sample: peripheral blood. The source of these receptors is a woman aged 60-70 years with acute or convalescent COVID-19.

The genes are TRBV11-3 and TRBJ1-3; TRBD1 matches 10 bases. Germline V gene lookup returns CDR1 SGHNT and CDR2 YENEEA. The CDR3 has 16 residues. Losses at the gene ends were 3 bases for V and 2 bases for J; bases not matched to a gene: 4. Written as DNA, the CDR3 is TGTGCCAGCAGCTTCGGGACAGGGGAAACTGGAAACACCATATATTTT. Protein product: CASSFGTGETGNTIYF.

V and J are TRBV19 and TRBJ1-5, with D hard to call. V lost 11 bases and J 0 bases, leaving 14 bases between the germline ends. The CDR3 loop spans 14 amino acids. The germline V gene has CDR1 LNHDA and CDR2 SQIVND (reference sequence). The CDR3 coding sequence is TGTGCCGTTGAGGCCAGAAATAGCAATCAGCCCCAGCATTTT. Its translation is CAVEARNSNQPQHF.

This clone was detected only a few times. This chain connects TRBV27 to TRBJ1-5; D uncertain. The V end was cut by 0 bases, the J end by 6 bases, with 15 bases between. This CDR3 has 16 amino acids. Looked up from germline, CDR1 is MNHEY and CDR2 is SMNVEV (reference sequence). The CDR3 nucleotides read TGTGCCAGCAGTTTATCGCGGCAGCGGGCGGGTCAGCCCCAGCATTTT. This sequence encodes CASSLSRQRAGQPQHF.